This TCR beta chain was recovered during a study of blood T cell repertoires in COVID-19. Study overall: There were acute and convalescent COVID-19 samples, and they came from the United States, Italy and Spain. Sample material is recorded as cDNA or gDNA derived from T cells, B-cell-depleted T cells, or PBMCs.

Original processing methods: Reference gene primer amplification yielded estimated nucleated cell counts. This table comes from immunoSEQ multiplex PCR, and its TCRdb copy is limited to in-frame clones, with some not included. That table furnishes V, J and clone size, whereas the DNA furnished D and trimming. Of more than 90,000 clones in the sample, 80% to 90% were seen once. This clone occurred once. The CDR3 covers 15 residues. Germline CDR1 is SGHNT and CDR2 is YENEEA. Unmatched junction bases numbered 6, after V lost 4 bases and J lost 3 bases. The V call is TRBV11-3, the J call TRBJ2-3; the match to TRBD2 covers 8 bases. Sequencing used peripheral blood. This sequence was found in an older man who had recovered from COVID-19. This CDR3 reads CASSSGTSETDTQYF. The CDR3 DNA sequence: TGTGCCAGCAGCTCCGGGACTAGTGAAACAGATACGCAGTATTTT.